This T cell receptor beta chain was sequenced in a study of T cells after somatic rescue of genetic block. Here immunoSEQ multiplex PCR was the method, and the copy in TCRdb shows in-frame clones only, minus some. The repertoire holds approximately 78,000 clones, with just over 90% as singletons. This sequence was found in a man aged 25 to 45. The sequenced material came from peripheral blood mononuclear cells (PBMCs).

CDR3: CASSFGAVYEQYF. In DNA form, the CDR3 reads TGTGCCAGCAGCTTCGGGGCGGTCTACGAGCAGTACTTC. This chain uses TRBV5-6 with TRBJ2-7; the D call may be TRBD1 or TRBD2 (5 bases each). In germline, CDR1 is SGHDT, CDR2 YYEEEE. Trimming cost V 2 bases and J 3 bases, with 9 bases left between them. The CDR3 length is 13 residues.